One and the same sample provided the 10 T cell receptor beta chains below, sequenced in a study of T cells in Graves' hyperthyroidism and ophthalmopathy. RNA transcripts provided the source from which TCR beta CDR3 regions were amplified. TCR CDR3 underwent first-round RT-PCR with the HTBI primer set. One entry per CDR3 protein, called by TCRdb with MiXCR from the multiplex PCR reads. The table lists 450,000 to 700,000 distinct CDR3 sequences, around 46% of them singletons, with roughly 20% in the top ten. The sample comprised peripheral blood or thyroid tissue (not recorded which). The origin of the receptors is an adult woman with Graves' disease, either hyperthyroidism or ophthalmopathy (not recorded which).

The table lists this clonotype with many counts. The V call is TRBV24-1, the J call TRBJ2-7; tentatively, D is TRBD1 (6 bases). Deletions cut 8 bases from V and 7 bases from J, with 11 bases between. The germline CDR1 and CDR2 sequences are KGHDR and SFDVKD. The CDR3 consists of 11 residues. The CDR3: CATKQGEEQYF. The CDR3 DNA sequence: TGTGCCACCAAACAGGGAGAAGAGCAGTACTTC.

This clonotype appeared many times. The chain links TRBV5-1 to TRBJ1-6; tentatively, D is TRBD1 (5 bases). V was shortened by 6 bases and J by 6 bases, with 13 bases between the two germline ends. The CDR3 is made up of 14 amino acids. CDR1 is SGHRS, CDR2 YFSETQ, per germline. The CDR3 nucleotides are TGCGCCAGCATGCCCGGACATTTTAATTCACCCCTCCACTTT. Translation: CASMPGHFNSPLHF.

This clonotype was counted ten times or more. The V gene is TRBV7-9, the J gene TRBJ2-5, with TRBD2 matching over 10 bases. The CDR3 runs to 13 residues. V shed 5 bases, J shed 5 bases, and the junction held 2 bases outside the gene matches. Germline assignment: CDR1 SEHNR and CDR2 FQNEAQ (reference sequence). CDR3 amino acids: CASSPGLAETQYF. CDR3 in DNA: TGTGCCAGCAGCCCGGGACTAGCGGAGACCCAGTACTTC.

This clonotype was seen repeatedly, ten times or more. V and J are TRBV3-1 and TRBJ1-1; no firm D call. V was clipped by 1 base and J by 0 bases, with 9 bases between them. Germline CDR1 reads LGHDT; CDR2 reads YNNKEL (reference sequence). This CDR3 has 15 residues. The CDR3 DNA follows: TGTGCCAGCAGCCAAGCCAACCGCATGAACACTGAAGCTTTCTTT. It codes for CASSQANRMNTEAFF.

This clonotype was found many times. In nucleotides, the CDR3 is TGTGCCAGTAGCCAATTAGCGGGGGCTTTCTTT. It is translated as CASSQLAGAFF. This chain connects TRBV19 to TRBJ1-1; D unresolved. Trimming left V 6 bases short and J 11 bases short, with 13 bases between. The CDR3 covers 11 residues. Germline values: CDR1 LNHDA, CDR2 SQIVND (reference sequence).

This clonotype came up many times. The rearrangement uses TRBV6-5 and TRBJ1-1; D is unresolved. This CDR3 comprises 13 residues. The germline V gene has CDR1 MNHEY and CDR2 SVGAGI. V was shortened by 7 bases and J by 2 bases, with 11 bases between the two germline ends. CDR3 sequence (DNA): TGTGCCAGCATCGGACTCTTAAACACTGAAGCTTTCTTT. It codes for CASIGLLNTEAFF.

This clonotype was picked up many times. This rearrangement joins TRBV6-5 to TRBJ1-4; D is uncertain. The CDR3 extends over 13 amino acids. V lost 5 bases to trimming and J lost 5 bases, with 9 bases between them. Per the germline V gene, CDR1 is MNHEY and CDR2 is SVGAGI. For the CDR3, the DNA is TGTGCCAGCAGTCGGGCCCCAAATGAAAAACTGTTTTTT. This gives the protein CASSRAPNEKLFF.

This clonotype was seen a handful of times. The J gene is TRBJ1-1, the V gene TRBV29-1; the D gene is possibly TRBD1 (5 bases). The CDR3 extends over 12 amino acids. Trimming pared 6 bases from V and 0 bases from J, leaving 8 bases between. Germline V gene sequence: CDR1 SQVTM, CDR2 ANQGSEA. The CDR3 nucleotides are TGCAGCGTCGGGACGGTGAACACTGAAGCTTTCTTT. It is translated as CSVGTVNTEAFF.

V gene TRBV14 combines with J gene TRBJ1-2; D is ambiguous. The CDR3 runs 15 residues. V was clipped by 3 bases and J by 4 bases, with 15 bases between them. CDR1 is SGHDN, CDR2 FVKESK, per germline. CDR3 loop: CASSHSADTSYGYTF. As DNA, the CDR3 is TGTGCCAGCAGCCACAGCGCCGACACGAGCTATGGCTACACCTTC.

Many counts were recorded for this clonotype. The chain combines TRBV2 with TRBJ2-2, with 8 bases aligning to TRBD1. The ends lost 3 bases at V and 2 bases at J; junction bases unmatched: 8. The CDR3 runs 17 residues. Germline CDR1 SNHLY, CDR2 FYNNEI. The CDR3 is CASSDRGAGGNTGELFF. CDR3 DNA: TGTGCCAGCAGTGATCGAGGGGCAGGGGGCAACACCGGGGAGCTGTTTTTT.